The following is a T cell receptor (beta chain) sequence with its context. Its antigen is still unknown. PCR amplification relied on 60 Vbeta primers (plus 13 Jbeta primers). The method was immunoSEQ multiplex PCR; TCRdb's version includes in-frame clones alone and lacks a portion of them. The sample carries 120,000 to 150,000 clones, more than 75% recorded once. The sample belongs to a study of cytomegalovirus exposure and HLA in healthy donors. Study overall: Caucasian-associated ancestry cluster membership applied to approximately 80% of around 400 genotyped donors.

Overall study results and limits: High specificity and sensitivity for cytomegalovirus status were reported for the classifier. In a later analysis, the majority of CMV-associated beta chains seemingly showed HLA restriction.

The TCR comes from a man aged 35 to 55 in good health and CMV-seronegative. Sequenced input: PBMCs.

CDR3 in amino acids: CAWRRVEKLFF. DNA of the CDR3: TGTGCCTGGAGAAGAGTAGAAAAACTGTTTTTT. The chain has TRBV30 and TRBJ1-4, with D unclear. The CDR3 has 11 residues. The germline gives CDR1 GTSNPN, CDR2 SVGIG (reference sequence). V was trimmed by 3 bases and J by 8 bases, leaving 7 bases between them.